This TCR beta chain was recorded in a study of T cells in Graves' hyperthyroidism and ophthalmopathy. The V and J ends lost 10 bases and 0 bases respectively, with 11 bases between them. CDR1 and CDR2 from the germline V gene are SGDLS and YYNGEE. There are 13 residues in the CDR3. The source material, RNA transcripts, was used to amplify TCR beta CDR3 regions. When the TCR CDR3 underwent first-round RT-PCR, the HTBI primer set was used. TCRdb used MiXCR to reprocess the multiplex PCR reads, holding one entry per CDR3 protein. The profile shows hundreds of thousands of distinct CDR3 sequences, nearly 45% of them singletons.

The sequence was collected from an adult man with Graves' disease, either hyperthyroidism or ophthalmopathy (not recorded which). The rearrangement joins TRBV9 to TRBJ1-3; D uncertain. The sample was peripheral blood or thyroid tissue (not recorded which). CDR3 amino acids: CASRAFSGNTIYF. In DNA, the CDR3 is TGTGCCTCTCGGGCTTTCTCTGGAAACACCATATATTTT.